These T cell receptor beta chains were read from a single sample in a study of response to subunit inactivated influenza vaccine. TCRdb re-derived calls from the RT-PCR reads in MiXCR, one entry per CDR3 protein. This table has approximately 480,000 distinct CDR3 sequences, roughly 9.7% appearing once. Source: PBMCs from blood, taken roughly 46 days after vaccination. All receptors come from a man aged 45-65 years who received an inactivated influenza vaccine. CDR3s leave out the opening cysteine and the closing phenylalanine or tryptophan. Expanded clones are given a class, and other clones once, few, many or no size at all.

clone_size: few; v_call: TRBV5-5; cdr3_aa: ASSLDRGQVTQY
clone_size: few; v_call: TRBV11-2; cdr3_aa: ASSLGTSGSLNEQF
clone_size: NA; v_call: TRBV12-3/TRBV12-4; cdr3_aa: ASSLESSRQPQH
clone_size: many; v_call: TRBV29-1; cdr3_aa: SVDPGGGYEQY
clone_size: NA; v_call: TRBV28; cdr3_aa: ASSPTGVAFEQY
clone_size: NA; v_call: TRBV18; cdr3_aa: ASSPPGLGKSEQF
clone_size: NA; v_call: TRBV5-1; cdr3_aa: ASSLRQGQNIQY
clone_size: few; v_call: TRBV6-2/TRBV6-3; cdr3_aa: ASSYDGTGPYEQY
clone_size: NA; v_call: TRBV5-4; cdr3_aa: ASSRTRDPDTQY
clone_size: NA; v_call: TRBV5-1; cdr3_aa: ASNWVGGESEAF
clone_size: few; v_call: TRBV7-2; cdr3_aa: ASSLFLAGGEQY
clone_size: NA; v_call: TRBV9; cdr3_aa: ASSAPSGGFTDTQY
clone_size: NA; v_call: TRBV7-9; cdr3_aa: ASSSRTGPATWFHYEQY
clone_size: many; v_call: TRBV29-1; cdr3_aa: SVHRDLGDNEQF
clone_size: few; v_call: TRBV12-3/TRBV12-4; cdr3_aa: ASSLGQAWGEQY
clone_size: NA; v_call: TRBV4-3; cdr3_aa: ASSQDVGGFLWGEKLF
clone_size: NA; v_call: TRBV5-1; cdr3_aa: ASTYNQETQY
clone_size: few; v_call: TRBV6-2/TRBV6-3; cdr3_aa: ASSNHGLAGGRDTDTQY
clone_size: NA; v_call: TRBV6-1; cdr3_aa: ASSEDRATYEQY
clone_size: many; v_call: TRBV3-1; cdr3_aa: ASSQDQETQY
clone_size: few; v_call: TRBV7-2; cdr3_aa: ASMSQYEQY
clone_size: few; v_call: TRBV5-5; cdr3_aa: ASSLESRELADTQY
clone_size: NA; v_call: TRBV20-1; cdr3_aa: SGNQGFSYNEQF
clone_size: few; v_call: TRBV4-1; cdr3_aa: ASSRARGLQAYEQY
clone_size: few; v_call: TRBV20-1; cdr3_aa: SAWNTGTGIPRNIQY
clone_size: few; v_call: TRBV7-8; cdr3_aa: ASSLEARGRFEQY
clone_size: many; v_call: TRBV6-6; cdr3_aa: ASSYGPAYEQY
clone_size: few; v_call: TRBV19; cdr3_aa: ASSIDHGLSALH